This TCR beta chain appears in the sequencing data of a study of OX40 agonist ivuxolimab in advanced cancers. About the research overall: Three patients, one with hepatocellular carcinoma and two with cutaneous melanoma, achieved partial responses.

Germline lookup yields CDR1 SGHNT and CDR2 YYREEE (reference sequence). After removal of 9 bases from V and 5 bases from J, the junction contained 5 bases not matched to a gene. This CDR3 has 12 amino acids. Exclusion of a patient followed from autoimmune disease history or systemic immunosuppression. The protocol was immunoSEQ multiplex PCR, while the TCRdb copy is restricted to in-frame clones and leaves out a portion. The sample shows about 67,000 clones, about 85% of them seen only once. The study's findings and limits: CD8+ T cells averaged more expanded clones than CD4+. The study observed clonal expansion of CD4+ and CD8+ blood T cells by week 6 at 0.1 to 3.0 mg/kg.

Worth noting for this clone: Its antigen is undetermined.

The gene calls are TRBV5-4 and TRBJ2-3; 8 bases fit TRBD2. This TCR came from an adult with an advanced solid tumor such as melanoma, head and neck, liver or kidney cancer. The sample in question was CD4+ or CD8+ T cells sorted from blood, obtained in a trial of the OX40 agonist ivuxolimab. In DNA form, the CDR3 reads TGTGCCACCGGACTAGCAGGAGATACGCAGTATTTT. Its protein product is CATGLAGDTQYF. Using reference TRBV5-4 and TRBJ2-3 for the parts outside the CDR3, the full variable domain is ETGVTQSPTHLIKTRGQQVTLRCSSQSGHNTVSWYQQALGQGPQFIFQYYREEENGRGNFPPRFSGLQFPNYSSELNVNALELDDSALYLCATGLAGDTQYFGPGTRLTVL.